The 22 T cell receptor beta chains in this list originate from one sample, sequenced in a study of graft-versus-host responses after intestinal transplantation. Repertoires were generated with immunoSEQ multiplex PCR, while TCRdb's copy carries only in-frame clones and drops some. The table has more than 45,000 clones, under 95% seen once; the top ten hold around 2.5%. Specimen: PBMCs, collected about 120 days after intestinal transplantation. Source of these receptors: a human patient who received an intestinal transplant, so some T cells may come from the graft donor.

The chain links TRBV6-5 to TRBJ1-6; D might be TRBD1 (5 bases). Germline V CDR1 and CDR2: MNHEY, SVGAGI. This CDR3 has 15 residues. The ends were cut back, 2 bases at V and 6 bases at J, with 11 bases in the middle. The CDR3 region has the DNA TGTGCCAGCAGTTACCATGGGACGGGTAATTCACCCCTCCACTTT. It specifies CASSYHGTGNSPLHF.

The gene calls are TRBV6-1 and TRBJ2-5, with a tentative D call TRBD2 (5 bases). This CDR3 contains 16 residues. Germline lookup yields CDR1 MNHNS and CDR2 SASEGT. V dropped 0 bases and J dropped 2 bases, with 13 bases sitting between them. CDR3 DNA: TGTGCCAGCAGTGAAGCGCTTCGAGGGAAGCAAGAGACCCAGTACTTC. It specifies CASSEALRGKQETQYF.

The chain links TRBV6-5 to TRBJ1-1, with D perhaps matching TRBD1 (6 bases). V was shortened by 5 bases and J by 0 bases, with 10 bases between the two germline ends. CDR3 size: 14 residues. Germline lookup yields CDR1 MNHEY and CDR2 SVGAGI. In nucleotides, the CDR3 is TGTGCCAGCAGTCAAGGACAGATGAACACTGAAGCTTTCTTT. Translation gives CASSQGQMNTEAFF.

The rearrangement links TRBV7-2 to TRBJ2-3; 13 positions agree with TRBD2. Trimming at V came to 4 bases and at J to 1 base, leaving 2 bases not matched to a gene. The CDR3 has 16 residues. In germline, CDR1 is SGHTA, CDR2 FQGNSA. This chain's CDR3 is CASSSGLAGRTDTQYF. CDR3 nucleotide sequence: TGTGCCAGCAGCTCGGGACTAGCGGGACGCACAGATACGCAGTATTTT.

The CDR3 here is CASTQGGEQYF. CDR3 DNA: TGTGCCAGCACTCAGGGGGGCGAGCAGTACTTC. The chain recombines TRBV6-5 with TRBJ2-7, with a weak D call TRBD1 (7 bases). Germline V gene lookup returns CDR1 MNHEY and CDR2 SVGAGI. V was shortened by 7 bases and J by 6 bases, with 10 bases between the two germline ends. CDR3 length equals 11 residues.

This clone was picked up a small number of times. The chain's CDR3 is CASSSPGKANYGYTF. Here the CDR3 DNA reads TGTGCCAGCAGTTCCCCCGGGAAAGCTAACTATGGCTACACCTTC. This sequence joins TRBV27 and TRBJ1-2; D ambiguous. This CDR3 has 15 residues. CDR1 is MNHEY and CDR2 is SMNVEV in the germline V gene (reference sequence). Trimming shortened V by 4 bases and J by 0 bases, and 12 bases separated the two germline ends.

Here the CDR3 DNA reads TGTGCCAGCAGCCGTAGCCCGTCCTATGGCTACACCTTC. Its translation is CASSRSPSYGYTF. The J gene is TRBJ1-2, the V gene TRBV5-6; no clear D gene. The germline V and J ends were trimmed by 4 bases and 4 bases, with 11 bases remaining between them. The CDR3 consists of 13 residues. Per germline, CDR1 SGHDT and CDR2 YYEEEE.

The rearrangement uses TRBV4-2 and TRBJ2-7; D remains unclear. The CDR3 loop spans 14 amino acids. Trimming took off 2 bases at V and 2 bases at J, with 10 bases between the two ends. Per germline, CDR1 LGHNA and CDR2 YNFKEQ. The DNA of the CDR3 is TGTGCCAGCAGCCAATTTCAGGTTACCTACGAGCAGTACTTC. It specifies CASSQFQVTYEQYF.

The CDR3 protein is CASSLMDTLEGFF. The CDR3 DNA is TGTGCCAGCAGCTTAATGGACACGTTGGAAGGGTTCTTC. The chain is built from TRBV7-9 and TRBJ2-1, with D perhaps matching TRBD1 (5 bases). Trimming took 2 bases from V and 15 from J, leaving 17 bases between them. Germline V CDR1 and CDR2: SEHNR, FQNEAQ (reference sequence). The CDR3 length is 13 residues.

The chain uses TRBV9 and TRBJ2-3, with D perhaps TRBD1 or TRBD2 (7 bases each). CDR3 length: 14 amino acids. Trimming pared 2 bases from V and 4 bases from J, leaving 11 bases between. Germline V lookup: CDR1 SGDLS, CDR2 YYNGEE. In nucleotides, the CDR3 is TGTGCCAGCAGCGTGGCAGGGGGGGCAGATACGCAGTATTTT. Residues: CASSVAGGADTQYF.

This clone was seen a single time. The CDR3 DNA follows: TGTGCCAGCAGCTATCTACGGCGTCCGGGACTAGCGGGCGGGCCGAACACCGGGGAGCTGTTTTTT. This translates into CASSYLRRPGLAGGPNTGELFF. V and J are TRBV7-3 and TRBJ2-2; 12 bases map to TRBD2. The trim removed 4 bases at V and 0 bases at J, leaving 18 bases unmatched. CDR1 SGHTA and CDR2 FQGTGA come from the germline V gene. The CDR3 has 22 residues. The full variable domain, completed using reference TRBV7-3 and TRBJ2-2, is GAGVSQTPSNKVTEKGKYVELRCDPISGHTALYWYRQSLGQGPEFLIYFQGTGAADDSGLPNDRFFAVRPEGSVSTLKIQRTERGDSAVYLCASSYLRRPGLAGGPNTGELFFGEGSRLTVL.

The chain employs TRBV29-1 and TRBJ1-1, with no clear D. Germline CDR1 reads SQVTM; CDR2 reads ANQGSEA. The CDR3 spans 12 residues. The V gene lost 5 bases and the J gene lost 6 bases, with 13 bases spanning the gap. The CDR3 region has the DNA TGCAGCGTTAAAGTCGACGGGCCTGAAGCTTTCTTT. It specifies CSVKVDGPEAFF.

The chain is built from TRBV7-9 and TRBJ2-7; TRBD1 matches 10 bases. This CDR3 is built from 15 residues. The V gene's germline CDR1 is SEHNR and CDR2 FQNEAQ (reference sequence). V dropped 4 bases and J dropped 6; count of bases not matched to a gene: 9. CDR3 loop: CASSSPGTGVFEQYF. The CDR3 bases are TGTGCCAGCAGCTCACCCGGGACAGGGGTGTTCGAGCAGTACTTC.

The V and J genes are TRBV5-1 and TRBJ2-3; 13 bases are a match to TRBD2. The length of the CDR3 is 17 residues. Trimming took 0 bases from V and 3 from J; bases not matched to a gene: 4. Per germline, CDR1 SGHRS and CDR2 YFSETQ. The CDR3 region is CASSLEPGLAGTDTQYF. The CDR3 bases are TGCGCCAGCAGCTTGGAACCGGGACTAGCGGGGACAGATACGCAGTATTTT.

The genes are TRBV28 and TRBJ2-3; 7 bases map to TRBD1. In germline, CDR1 is MDHEN, CDR2 SYDVKM. The CDR3 is 14 amino acids. V gave up 7 bases and J gave up 2 bases; unmatched junction bases: 6. CDR3 protein: CASKGRGFTDTQYF. Written as DNA, the CDR3 is TGTGCCAGCAAGGGCAGGGGGTTCACAGATACGCAGTATTTT.

This clone was seen a few times. The chain uses TRBV29-1 and TRBJ2-7; D is undetermined. Germline-derived CDR1 and CDR2 are SQVTM and ANQGSEA. The CDR3 covers 13 residues. V was trimmed by 4 bases and J by 0 bases, leaving 10 bases between them. CDR3 amino acids: CSVAGPSSYEQYF. CDR3 sequence (DNA): TGCAGCGTTGCTGGCCCGAGCTCCTACGAGCAGTACTTC.

The V and J genes are TRBV7-6 and TRBJ2-1; the D is unclear. Germline V gene sequence: CDR1 SGHVS, CDR2 FNYEAQ. The CDR3 has 16 residues. The germline V and J ends were trimmed by 5 bases and 0 bases, with 14 bases remaining between them. CDR3 sequence (DNA): TGTGCCAGCAGCCCCCTGGGCGGTAACTCCTACAATGAGCAGTTCTTC. This codes for CASSPLGGNSYNEQFF. Full variable domain (outside the CDR3, taken from reference TRBV7-6 and TRBJ2-1): GAGVSQSPRYKVTKRGQDVALRCDPISGHVSLYWYRQALGQGPEFLTYFNYEAQQDKSGLPNDRFSAERPEGSISTLTIQRTEQRDSAMYRCASSPLGGNSYNEQFFGPGTRLTVL.

Concerning this clone: Different DNA sequences within this sample yield the same CDR3. J is TRBJ2-7 and V is TRBV5-1; 7 bases match TRBD2. The V segment lost 0 bases and the J segment 2 bases; nucleotides outside the gene matches: 2. Germline loops: CDR1 SGHRS, CDR2 YFSETQ. The CDR3 contains 14 residues. The CDR3 reads CASSLAGGTYEQYF. The CDR3 nucleotides are TGCGCCAGCAGCTTGGCGGGAGGAACCTACGAGCAGTACTTC.

This sequence joins TRBV5-1 and TRBJ2-5, with D unresolved. The CDR3 extends over 13 amino acids. CDR1 is SGHRS and CDR2 is YFSETQ in the germline V gene. Trimming took off 0 bases at V and 4 bases at J, with 7 bases between the two ends. The CDR3 DNA is TGCGCCAGCAGCTTGGGGTTCCGAGAGACCCAGTACTTC. Residues: CASSLGFRETQYF.

The chain links TRBV6-6 to TRBJ2-2; D is perhaps TRBD1 or TRBD2 (6 bases each). This CDR3 is built from 16 residues. The V end was cut by 11 bases, the J end by 0 bases, with 19 bases between. Germline V gene data show CDR1 as MNHNY and CDR2 as SVGAGI (reference sequence). CDR3: CAGRRGGTTNTGELFF. Written as DNA, the CDR3 is TGTGCCGGCCGCCGGGGCGGGACAACGAACACCGGGGAGCTGTTTTTT.

The chain recombines TRBV7-9 with TRBJ2-5, with TRBD1 matching over 8 bases. V lost 2 bases, J lost 5 bases, and 7 bases stayed unmatched. Germline V gives CDR1 SEHNR, CDR2 FQNEAQ (reference sequence). This CDR3 spans 15 amino acids. The CDR3 sequence: CASSLMTGAGETQYF. The CDR3 DNA is TGTGCCAGCAGCTTAATGACAGGGGCGGGCGAGACCCAGTACTTC.

This rearrangement joins TRBV11-2 to TRBJ1-3, with D hard to call. CDR3 size: 15 residues. Trimming took off 5 bases at V and 3 bases at J, with 14 bases between the two ends. Germline V CDR1 and CDR2: SGHAT, FQNNGV. Here the CDR3 reads CASSNSGSFGNTIYF. The CDR3 bases are TGTGCCAGCAGCAACAGCGGGAGTTTTGGAAACACCATATATTTT.